One sample yielded the 28 T cell receptor beta chains listed below, sequenced in a study of cytomegalovirus exposure and HLA in healthy donors. The PCR used 60 Vbeta and 13 Jbeta primers. Clones were read by immunoSEQ multiplex PCR, and TCRdb kept only the in-frame ones, dropping some. Among some 180,000 clones listed, roughly three quarters were seen once. Sequenced sample: PBMCs. These receptors all stem from a male donor in good health and CMV-seronegative.

This chain uses TRBV2 with TRBJ2-1, with D perhaps matching TRBD2 (6 bases). V dropped 3 bases and J dropped 4 bases, with 10 bases sitting between them. Germline-derived CDR1 and CDR2 are SNHLY and FYNNEI. The CDR3 runs 14 residues. The CDR3 bases are TGTGCCAGCAGTGACGCCGCGGGATACAATGAGCAGTTCTTC. Translating it yields CASSDAAGYNEQFF.

This chain joins TRBV27 and TRBJ2-3; TRBD2 matches 8 bases. V was pared by 1 base and J by 9 bases, with 6 bases of the junction left unmatched. CDR1 and CDR2 (germline): MNHEY, SMNVEV (reference sequence). This CDR3 region has 14 residues. The CDR3 coding sequence is TGTGCCAGCAGTTTATTCGCCGGGGGGGAGACGCAGTATTTT. It is translated as CASSLFAGGETQYF.

The table lists this clone with a count of one. The V and J genes are TRBV2 and TRBJ2-1, with TRBD2 matching over 8 bases. This CDR3 comprises 14 residues. CDR1 and CDR2 (germline): SNHLY, FYNNEI. The trim removed 11 bases at V and 1 base at J, leaving 7 bases unmatched. As DNA, the CDR3 is TGTGCCTATCCGGCTAGCGGGTCCTACAATGAGCAGTTCTTC. Residues: CAYPASGSYNEQFF.

V is TRBV6-1 and J is TRBJ2-3; tentatively, D is TRBD2 (5 bases). This CDR3 is 15 amino acids long. The V end lost 6 bases, the J end lost 1 base, and 14 bases lay between the germline ends. From germline, CDR1 is MNHNS and CDR2 SASEGT. DNA for the CDR3: TGTGCCAGCAGATCCCGGGATTTCCGCACAGATACGCAGTATTTT. This codes for CASRSRDFRTDTQYF.

The genes are TRBV7-2 and TRBJ1-5, with TRBD1 matching over 9 bases. Germline CDR1 reads SGHTA; CDR2 reads FQGNSA. CDR3 length equals 14 residues. V shed 5 bases and J 6 bases; nucleotides not matched to a gene: 5. CDR3 nucleotide sequence: TGTGCCAGCAGCGACGGGACAGGGAGTCAGCCCCAGCATTTT. Its protein is CASSDGTGSQPQHF.

This clone was detected a few times. This rearrangement joins TRBV4-3 to TRBJ2-7; the match to TRBD2 covers 9 bases. The J segment lost 5 bases and the V segment lost 0 bases, leaving 14 bases of the junction unmatched. The CDR3 has 18 residues. Germline lookup yields CDR1 LGHNA and CDR2 YSLEER. The CDR3 protein is CASSQDWVRGSGSNEQYF. In nucleotides, the CDR3 is TGCGCCAGCAGCCAAGATTGGGTCCGAGGTAGCGGGAGCAACGAGCAGTACTTC.

This clone was detected a few times. The chain's CDR3 is CASSGLGNQPQHF. CDR3 nucleotides: TGTGCCAGCAGTGGACTTGGAAATCAGCCCCAGCATTTT. V is TRBV27 and J is TRBJ1-5; no firm D call. Deletions cut 5 bases from V and 4 bases from J, with 9 bases between. CDR1 and CDR2 from the germline V gene are MNHEY and SMNVEV (reference sequence). The CDR3 has 13 amino acids.

This sequence joins TRBV5-8 and TRBJ1-2; 10 bases line up with TRBD1. V dropped 4 bases and J dropped 10; count of bases not matched to a gene: 7. CDR1 SGHTS and CDR2 YDEGEE come from the germline V gene. The CDR3 length is 13 residues. The CDR3 loop is CASSPRDRGVYTF. In nucleotides, the CDR3 is TGTGCCAGCAGCCCCCGGGACAGGGGAGTCTACACCTTC.

V is TRBV29-1 and J is TRBJ2-1, with 9 bases lining up with TRBD2. Germline V CDR1 and CDR2: SQVTM, ANQGSEA. This CDR3 comprises 13 residues. Trimming took 7 bases from V and 6 from J; bases not matched to a gene: 7. CDR3 sequence (DNA): TGCAGCGCGATTAGCGGGAGTTCCAATGAGCAGTTCTTC. Protein product: CSAISGSSNEQFF.

V and J are TRBV6-5 and TRBJ1-1; 8 nucleotides match TRBD1. Trimming cost V 6 bases and J 6 bases; bases outside gene matches: 9. The CDR3 extends over 14 amino acids. Germline V gene data show CDR1 as MNHEY and CDR2 as SVGAGI. CDR3 sequence reads: CASRGQERGSEAFF. The CDR3 region has the DNA TGTGCCAGCAGGGGACAGGAGAGGGGCTCTGAAGCTTTCTTT.

This clone showed up just a few times. The chain links TRBV4-1 to TRBJ2-7; 8 positions match TRBD2. The CDR3 contains 15 residues. Germline values: CDR1 MGHRA, CDR2 YSYEKL. Trimming removed 1 base from V and 2 bases from J; junction bases left unmatched: 4. The CDR3 region has the DNA TGCGCCAGCAGCCAAGGGTCGGGACTAGCCTACGAGCAGTACTTC. Protein: CASSQGSGLAYEQYF.

This clone has only one observation. The chain carries TRBV6-5 and TRBJ1-1; no reliable D call. The CDR3 sequence is 14 residues long. From germline, CDR1 is MNHEY and CDR2 SVGAGI. The V and J ends lost 2 bases and 1 base respectively, with 8 bases between them. The CDR3 coding sequence is TGTGCCAGCAGTTACGAGGGCAGGAACACTGAAGCTTTCTTT. Protein sequence: CASSYEGRNTEAFF.

CDR3 amino acids: CASSLPGQREQYF. The CDR3 DNA reads as TGTGCCAGCAGTTTACCGGGACAGCGTGAGCAGTACTTC. The chain joins TRBV28 to TRBJ2-7; 7 nucleotides line up with TRBD1. This CDR3 is 13 amino acids long. Per germline, CDR1 MDHEN and CDR2 SYDVKM. V was pared by 2 bases and J by 7 bases, with 5 bases of the junction left unmatched.

The chain employs TRBV19 and TRBJ1-1; maybe TRBD1 (5 bases). Per the germline V gene, CDR1 is LNHDA and CDR2 is SQIVND (reference sequence). V was trimmed by 9 bases and J by 7 bases, leaving 18 bases between them. The CDR3 loop spans 13 amino acids. This CDR3 is CASIRRGPGEAFF. For the CDR3, the DNA is TGTGCCAGCATCCGAAGGGGCCCCGGTGAAGCTTTCTTT.

The chain employs TRBV10-3 and TRBJ1-3, with a weak D call TRBD1 (6 bases). Per germline, CDR1 ENHRY and CDR2 SYGVKD. Deletions cut 10 bases from V and 12 bases from J, with 22 bases between. The CDR3 is made up of 13 amino acids. The CDR3 region has the DNA TGTGCCACCCGGACAGCGGCGAGGACAGACATATATTTT. Its translation: CATRTAARTDIYF.

This chain uses TRBV11-2 with TRBJ2-6, with D tentatively TRBD1 (6 bases). CDR3 length: 16 amino acids. Trimming took 5 bases from V and 0 from J, leaving 11 bases between them. Germline lookup yields CDR1 SGHAT and CDR2 FQNNGV. This CDR3 reads CASSTTGSSGANVLTF. The DNA of the CDR3 is TGTGCCAGCAGCACAACAGGGTCCTCTGGGGCCAACGTCCTGACTTTC.

V and J are TRBV7-9 and TRBJ2-1; 12 positions match TRBD1. From germline, CDR1 is SEHNR and CDR2 FQNEAQ (reference sequence). Trimming removed 4 bases from V and 4 bases from J; junction bases left unmatched: 14. CDR3 size: 19 residues. The CDR3 region is CASSSPGGQGARFYNEQFF. The DNA of the CDR3 is TGTGCCAGCAGCTCGCCGGGGGGACAGGGGGCAAGGTTTTACAATGAGCAGTTCTTC.

This clone occurred once. The rearrangement links TRBV10-3 to TRBJ2-1; D ambiguous. This CDR3 is 12 amino acids long. Germline lookup yields CDR1 ENHRY and CDR2 SYGVKD. V was pared by 10 bases and J by 6 bases, with 13 bases between. Written as DNA, the CDR3 is TGTGCCACCAGCACTGTCTCCAATGAGCAGTTCTTC. Amino acid sequence: CATSTVSNEQFF.

This clone appeared a few times. The sample carries other DNA sequences with the same CDR3. The genes are TRBV27 and TRBJ1-5, with 7 bases identical to TRBD1. Trimming cost V 6 bases and J 0 bases; bases outside gene matches: 2. Germline V gene lookup returns CDR1 MNHEY and CDR2 SMNVEV (reference sequence). The CDR3 sequence is 14 residues long. The CDR3 region is CASSRTGSNQPQHF. The CDR3 DNA follows: TGTGCCAGCAGCCGGACAGGTAGCAATCAGCCCCAGCATTTT.

This clone was counted only a few times. V gene TRBV28 combines with J gene TRBJ2-7; the match to TRBD1 covers 10 bases. The CDR3 loop spans 13 amino acids. Per germline, CDR1 MDHEN and CDR2 SYDVKM. V lost 8 bases and J lost 3; bases outside the gene matches: 4. CDR3 nucleotides: TGTGCCAGCCGACAGGGGGCCCACTACGAGCAGTACTTC. Its translation: CASRQGAHYEQYF.

This chain links TRBV18 with TRBJ1-2; a weak D match, TRBD1 (6 bases). V gave up 6 bases and J gave up 1 base, with 15 bases separating them. Germline values: CDR1 KGHSH, CDR2 LQKENI. This CDR3 is 15 amino acids long. The CDR3 reads CASSPERQDNYGYTF. As DNA, the CDR3 is TGTGCCAGCTCGCCCGAGAGACAGGATAACTATGGCTACACCTTC.

The count of this clone is one. The rearrangement joins TRBV9 to TRBJ2-6; 8 bases agree with TRBD2. J was trimmed by 0 bases and V by 4 bases; bases with no gene match: 9. The CDR3 is 18 residues long. CDR1 SGDLS and CDR2 YYNGEE come from the germline V gene. The CDR3 DNA is TGTGCCAGCAGCCCCACCCTCGGGGGGGACTCTGGGGCCAACGTCCTGACTTTC. This translates into CASSPTLGGDSGANVLTF.

The gene calls are TRBV9 and TRBJ1-6; D ambiguous. Trimming took off 2 bases at V and 7 bases at J, with 10 bases between the two ends. This CDR3 contains 14 residues. Germline CDR1 SGDLS, CDR2 YYNGEE. The CDR3 here is CASSVRGGNSPLHF. The CDR3 DNA reads as TGTGCCAGCAGCGTCCGAGGTGGGAATTCACCCCTCCACTTT.

The V call is TRBV15, the J call TRBJ1-5, with D maybe TRBD1 (5 bases). Germline lookup yields CDR1 LNHNV and CDR2 YYDKDF (reference sequence). This CDR3 spans 13 amino acids. Trimming pared 9 bases from V and 4 bases from J, leaving 13 bases between. This chain's CDR3 is CATNAEGNQPQHF. CDR3 in DNA: TGTGCCACTAACGCGGAGGGGAATCAGCCCCAGCATTTT.

The chain has TRBV30 and TRBJ2-7, with D tentatively TRBD2 (5 bases). CDR3 size: 13 residues. Germline CDR1 reads GTSNPN; CDR2 reads SVGIG (reference sequence). The V and J ends lost 0 bases and 3 bases respectively, with 9 bases between them. The CDR3 reads CAWSVRRGYEQYF. The CDR3 nucleotides are TGTGCCTGGAGTGTACGTCGGGGCTACGAGCAGTACTTC.

The V gene is TRBV2, the J gene TRBJ2-7; a possible D gene is TRBD2 (6 bases). V lost 4 bases to trimming and J lost 2 bases, with 9 bases between them. The germline gives CDR1 SNHLY, CDR2 FYNNEI. CDR3 length equals 13 residues. The DNA for the CDR3 is TGTGCCAGCAGTGGGGAGGTCCCCTACGAGCAGTACTTC. It specifies CASSGEVPYEQYF.

This chain uses TRBV29-1 with TRBJ1-1, with D perhaps TRBD1 (5 bases). Germline CDR1 reads SQVTM; CDR2 reads ANQGSEA. The CDR3 spans 13 residues. V gave up 4 bases and J gave up 3 bases, with 12 bases separating them. Here the CDR3 DNA reads TGCAGCGTTGTAAGGGGCTGGGACACTGAAGCTTTCTTT. Protein product: CSVVRGWDTEAFF.

Concerning this clone: A junction end diverges from the germline sequence, so it may reflect a read error. J is TRBJ1-1 and V is TRBV7-9; D perhaps matches TRBD1 (6 bases). This CDR3 contains 19 residues. Germline values: CDR1 SEHNR, CDR2 FQNEAQ (reference sequence). This CDR3 is CSSSFAYRVRGSGDTEAFF. CDR3 coding DNA: TGTTCCAGCAGCTTTGCCTACAGGGTGAGAGGGTCGGGTGACACTGAAGCTTTCTTT.